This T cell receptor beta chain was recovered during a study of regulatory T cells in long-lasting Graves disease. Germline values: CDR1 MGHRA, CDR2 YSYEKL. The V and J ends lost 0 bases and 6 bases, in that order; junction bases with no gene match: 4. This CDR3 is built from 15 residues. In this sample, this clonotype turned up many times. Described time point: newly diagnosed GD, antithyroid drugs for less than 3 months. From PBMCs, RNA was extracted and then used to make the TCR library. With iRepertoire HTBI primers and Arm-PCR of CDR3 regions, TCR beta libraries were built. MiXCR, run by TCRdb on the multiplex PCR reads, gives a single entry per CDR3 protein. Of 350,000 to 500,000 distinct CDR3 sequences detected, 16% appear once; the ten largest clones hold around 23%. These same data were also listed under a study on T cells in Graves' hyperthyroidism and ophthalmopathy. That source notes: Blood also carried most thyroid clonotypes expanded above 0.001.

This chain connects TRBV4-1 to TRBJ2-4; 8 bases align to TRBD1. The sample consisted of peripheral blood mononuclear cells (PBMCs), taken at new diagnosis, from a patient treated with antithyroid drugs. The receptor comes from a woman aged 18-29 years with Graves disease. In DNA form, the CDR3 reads TGCGCCAGCAGCCAAGATCCAGGGGGCGGAAACATTCAGTACTTC. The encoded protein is CASSQDPGGGNIQYF.